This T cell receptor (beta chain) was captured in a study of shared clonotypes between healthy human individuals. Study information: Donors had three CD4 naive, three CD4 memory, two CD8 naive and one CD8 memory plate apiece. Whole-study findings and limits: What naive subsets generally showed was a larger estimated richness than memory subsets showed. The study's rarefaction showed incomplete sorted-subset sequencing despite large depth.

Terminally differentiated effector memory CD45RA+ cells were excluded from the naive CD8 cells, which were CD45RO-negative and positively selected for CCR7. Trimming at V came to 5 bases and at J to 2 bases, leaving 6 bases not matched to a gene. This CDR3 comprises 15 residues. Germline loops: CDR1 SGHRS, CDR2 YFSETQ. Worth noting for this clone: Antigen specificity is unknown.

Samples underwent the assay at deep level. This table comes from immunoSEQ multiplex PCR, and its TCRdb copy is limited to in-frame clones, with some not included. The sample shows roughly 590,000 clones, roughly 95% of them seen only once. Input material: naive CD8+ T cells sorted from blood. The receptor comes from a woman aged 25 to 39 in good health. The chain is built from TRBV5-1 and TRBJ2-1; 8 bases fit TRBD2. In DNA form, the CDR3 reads TGCGCCAGCAGTCTTCGGGAGGGCCCCTACAATGAGCAGTTCTTC. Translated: CASSLREGPYNEQFF.